What follows are 21 T cell receptor beta chains derived from one specimen sequenced in a study of blood T cell repertoires in COVID-19. Clones were read by immunoSEQ multiplex PCR, and TCRdb kept only the in-frame ones, dropping some. The data contain approximately 270,000 clones, approximately 85% of them singletons. The sequenced sample consisted of peripheral blood. Receptors were obtained from a woman in her seventies with acute or convalescent COVID-19.

In its sample, this clone was seen once. The chain combines TRBV20-1 with TRBJ1-2; tentative D call: TRBD1 (6 bases). The CDR3 has 11 residues. V gave up 4 bases and J gave up 7 bases, with 10 bases separating them. From germline, CDR1 is DFQATT and CDR2 SNEGSKA (reference sequence). The CDR3 sequence is CSAITGPGYTF. CDR3 in DNA: TGCAGTGCTATTACAGGGCCTGGCTACACCTTC.

The V and J genes are TRBV12-3 or TRBV12-4 and TRBJ2-5, with D possibly being TRBD2 (5 bases). The CDR3 sequence is 13 residues long. The V end was cut by 6 bases, the J end by 4 bases, with 12 bases between. The CDR3 bases are TGTGCCAGCAGCTTTACTAGGCGAGAGACCCAGTACTTC. Protein: CASSFTRRETQYF.

The chain joins TRBV5-1 to TRBJ1-4; 11 bases align to TRBD1. The CDR3 is 17 residues long. CDR1 SGHRS and CDR2 YFSETQ come from the germline V gene. The trim removed 1 base at V and 5 bases at J, leaving 7 bases unmatched. CDR3 protein: CASSLQGTGGMNEKLFF. The CDR3 DNA sequence: TGCGCCAGCAGCTTGCAAGGGACAGGGGGGATGAATGAAAAACTGTTTTTT. Using reference TRBV5-1 and TRBJ1-4 for the parts outside the CDR3, the full variable domain is KAGVTQTPRYLIKTRGQQVTLSCSPISGHRSVSWYQQTPGQGLQFLFEYFSETQRNKGNFPGRFSGRQFSNSRSEMNVSTLELGDSALYLCASSLQGTGGMNEKLFFGSGTQLSVL.

This clone has more than one count but fewer than ten. The CDR3 nucleotides are TGTGCCAGCAGCGTAGATCCCGGGACACCCAATGGCTACACCTTC. Its protein product is CASSVDPGTPNGYTF. V gene TRBV9 combines with J gene TRBJ1-2, with D possibly matching TRBD1 (6 bases). The CDR3 loop spans 15 amino acids. Germline CDR1 reads SGDLS; CDR2 reads YYNGEE. V dropped 0 bases and J dropped 6 bases, with 15 bases sitting between them.

V usage is TRBV6-1 and J usage is TRBJ1-2; TRBD1 aligns across 7 bases. CDR3 length equals 17 residues. The germline CDR1 and CDR2 sequences are MNHNS and SASEGT. V dropped 4 bases and J dropped 4; count of bases not matched to a gene: 15. The CDR3 loop reads CASSAQGGSLDSYGYTF. CDR3 in DNA: TGTGCCAGCAGTGCTCAAGGGGGCAGTCTCGATTCCTATGGCTACACCTTC.

As to this clone: Other DNA variants within this sample encode the same CDR3. The chain combines TRBV20-1 with TRBJ1-3; D not certain. Germline V gene lookup returns CDR1 DFQATT and CDR2 SNEGSKA (reference sequence). The V end was cut by 6 bases, the J end by 4 bases, with 7 bases between. The CDR3 is 11 residues long. This CDR3 reads CSARAGNTIYF. Written as DNA, the CDR3 is TGCAGTGCGCGTGCGGGAAACACCATATATTTT.

The chain employs TRBV18 and TRBJ1-4; D might be TRBD1 (6 bases). The germline V gene encodes CDR1 KGHSH and CDR2 LQKENI. Trimming pared 3 bases from V and 3 bases from J, leaving 8 bases between. The CDR3 is 14 amino acids. This CDR3 reads CASSPAGANEKLFF. CDR3 nucleotide sequence: TGTGCCAGCTCACCGGCAGGGGCTAATGAAAAACTGTTTTTT.

The chain employs TRBV4-1 and TRBJ2-7; 8 nucleotides line up with TRBD1. This CDR3 region has 16 residues. Germline V CDR1 and CDR2: MGHRA, YSYEKL. The ends lost 3 bases at V and 3 bases at J; junction bases unmatched: 10. CDR3 region: CASSHEGGTGRYEQYF. CDR3 DNA: TGCGCCAGCAGCCATGAAGGCGGGACAGGTCGCTACGAGCAGTACTTC.

The J gene is TRBJ2-7, the V gene TRBV6-5; a weak D match, TRBD1 (5 bases). V lost 6 bases and J 2 bases, leaving 14 bases between the germline ends. The CDR3 has 14 residues. Germline CDR1 is MNHEY and CDR2 is SVGAGI. The CDR3 sequence is CASRSREGPYEQYF. The CDR3 DNA follows: TGTGCCAGCAGATCCAGGGAAGGTCCCTACGAGCAGTACTTC.

This sequence joins TRBV10-3 and TRBJ1-2; D gene uncertain. The CDR3 extends over 13 amino acids. The ends were cut back, 3 bases at V and 7 bases at J, with 12 bases in the middle. Germline CDR1 and CDR2: ENHRY and SYGVKD. CDR3 coding DNA: TGTGCCATCAGTGATGGGCTCGAAGGTGGCTACACCTTC. Its protein product is CAISDGLEGGYTF.

The V call is TRBV7-6, the J call TRBJ2-5; weak D call: TRBD1 (5 bases). CDR1 is SGHVS, CDR2 FNYEAQ, per germline. V was cut by 0 bases and J by 2 bases, with 10 bases left in between. The length of the CDR3 is 15 residues. The CDR3 here is CASSLALGQQETQYF. The CDR3 DNA reads TGTGCCAGCAGCTTAGCGCTGGGGCAGCAAGAGACCCAGTACTTC.

This rearrangement joins TRBV5-6 to TRBJ2-5; 10 bases line up with TRBD2. Per the germline V gene, CDR1 is SGHDT and CDR2 is YYEEEE. V lost 3 bases to trimming and J lost 2 bases; unmatched junction nucleotides: 10. The CDR3 has 17 residues. CDR3 residues: CASSYWGLAGVQETQYF. The CDR3 nucleotides are TGTGCCAGCAGCTATTGGGGGCTAGCGGGGGTACAAGAGACCCAGTACTTC.

This clone was recorded only once. The V and J genes are TRBV5-1 and TRBJ2-1; unclear D gene. The germline V gene has CDR1 SGHRS and CDR2 YFSETQ. The CDR3 sequence is 15 residues long. The V gene lost 0 bases and the J gene lost 0 bases, with 7 bases spanning the gap. CDR3 nucleotides: TGCGCCAGCAGCTTGGTGGCAGTCTCCTACAATGAGCAGTTCTTC. Its translation is CASSLVAVSYNEQFF.

The chain carries TRBV6-5 and TRBJ1-1; D is possibly TRBD1 (6 bases). V was clipped by 5 bases and J by 5 bases, with 15 bases between them. Germline V CDR1 and CDR2: MNHEY, SVGAGI. This CDR3 contains 14 residues. CDR3 bases: TGTGCCAGCAGTACTAGGGGGGGAAATACTGAAGCTTTCTTT. It translates to CASSTRGGNTEAFF.

This clone occurred a few times. This chain uses TRBV6-1 with TRBJ2-5; 10 bases line up with TRBD2. Germline V gives CDR1 MNHNS, CDR2 SASEGT. The CDR3 length is 16 residues. J was trimmed by 1 base and V by 2 bases; bases with no gene match: 4. This CDR3 reads CASSERKRGGQETQYF. The DNA of the CDR3 is TGTGCCAGCAGTGAAAGGAAGCGGGGGGGCCAAGAGACCCAGTACTTC.

The chain is built from TRBV5-1 and TRBJ2-5, with TRBD2 matching over 11 bases. Germline values: CDR1 SGHRS, CDR2 YFSETQ. The length of the CDR3 is 17 residues. With 4 bases clipped from V and 1 base from J, the junction kept 9 bases outside the gene matches. CDR3 nucleotides: TGCGCCAGCAGCCCGGGCCCTAGCGGGGGGATCCAAGAGACCCAGTACTTC. The encoded protein is CASSPGPSGGIQETQYF.

This clone appeared a single time. The J gene is TRBJ1-1, the V gene TRBV29-1; a possible D gene is TRBD1 (5 bases). Trimming removed 1 base from V and 11 bases from J, with 17 bases in between. CDR3 length: 13 residues. From germline, CDR1 is SQVTM and CDR2 ANQGSEA. CDR3 sequence reads: CSVEAGTSEQAFF. In DNA form, the CDR3 reads TGCAGCGTTGAAGCTGGGACTTCCGAACAGGCTTTCTTT.

V usage is TRBV9 and J usage is TRBJ2-2; D perhaps matches TRBD2 (7 bases). V gave up 3 bases and J gave up 4 bases, with 13 bases separating them. The CDR3 consists of 15 residues. From germline, CDR1 is SGDLS and CDR2 YYNGEE. Written as DNA, the CDR3 is TGTGCCAGCAGCGAGGGGGGGCATGGCACCGGGGAGCTGTTTTTT. Translation gives CASSEGGHGTGELFF.

The chain employs TRBV6-1 and TRBJ1-1, with a tentative D call TRBD1 (5 bases). Trimming cost V 2 bases and J 5 bases, with 12 bases left between them. Germline CDR1 and CDR2: MNHNS and SASEGT. CDR3 length: 14 amino acids. The CDR3 loop is CASSESWGETEAFF. The CDR3 nucleotides read TGTGCCAGCAGTGAAAGCTGGGGGGAGACTGAAGCTTTCTTT.

This clone was observed a handful of times. This sequence joins TRBV2 and TRBJ1-1; D is perhaps TRBD1 (5 bases). The CDR3 contains 15 residues. The V end was cut by 5 bases, the J end by 5 bases, with 18 bases between. The germline CDR1 and CDR2 sequences are SNHLY and FYNNEI. In DNA, the CDR3 is TGTGCCAGCAGTCGTACCAGGGTGGGGAATACTGAAGCTTTCTTT. Its protein product is CASSRTRVGNTEAFF.

The V and J genes are TRBV5-1 and TRBJ2-1; 8 nucleotides agree with TRBD1. The CDR3 length is 15 residues. The junction had 11 bases not matched to a gene; V was cut back by 6 bases and J by 6 bases. Germline-derived CDR1 and CDR2 are SGHRS and YFSETQ. CDR3: CASTLTGGWGNEQFF. The CDR3 DNA reads TGCGCCAGCACCTTAACAGGGGGTTGGGGCAATGAGCAGTTCTTC. Variable domain in full (rest from reference TRBV5-1 and TRBJ2-1): KAGVTQTPRYLIKTRGQQVTLSCSPISGHRSVSWYQQTPGQGLQFLFEYFSETQRNKGNFPGRFSGRQFSNSRSEMNVSTLELGDSALYLCASTLTGGWGNEQFFGPGTRLTVL.